One sample yielded the 19 T cell receptor beta chains listed below, sequenced in a study of T cells in tuberculosis. Data came from immunoSEQ multiplex PCR; TCRdb stores just in-frame clones and leaves some out. The sample has 25,000 to 35,000 clones; nearly 90% are singletons. Indicated time point: new active TB diagnosis, blood taken before or within 7 days of starting treatment. This sample comprised PBMCs, obtained at tuberculosis diagnosis. These receptors came from an adult with tuberculosis.

This clone turned up a few times. The V and J genes are TRBV4-1 and TRBJ2-7; D is unresolved. Per the germline V gene, CDR1 is MGHRA and CDR2 is YSYEKL. The CDR3 runs 11 residues. V gave up 5 bases and J gave up 6 bases, with 8 bases separating them. As DNA, the CDR3 is TGCGCCAGCAGCGATCTAAGCGAGCAGTACTTC. Translated: CASSDLSEQYF.

This chain uses TRBV9 with TRBJ1-2; possible D gene TRBD1, 5 bases. The CDR3 sequence is 18 residues long. V was shortened by 4 bases and J by 3 bases, with 25 bases between the two germline ends. Germline CDR1 and CDR2: SGDLS and YYNGEE. The CDR3 sequence: CASSISGRGAAEDYGYTF. CDR3 nucleotide sequence: TGTGCCAGCAGCATCTCAGGGAGGGGCGCGGCGGAAGACTATGGCTACACCTTC.

The chain recombines TRBV12-5 with TRBJ2-7; 7 bases agree with TRBD2. CDR1 and CDR2 from the germline V gene are LGHNT and FRNRAP. The CDR3 is made up of 16 amino acids. Unmatched junction bases numbered 8, after V lost 3 bases and J lost 0 bases. The DNA of the CDR3 is TGTGCTAGTGGTTTTATCGGGGGGTCCTTCTCCTACGAGCAGTACTTC. This encodes CASGFIGGSFSYEQYF.

The chain combines TRBV7-9 with TRBJ2-1; TRBD2 matches 10 bases. CDR1 and CDR2 from the germline V gene are SEHNR and FQNEAQ (reference sequence). The ends lost 5 bases at V and 5 bases at J; junction bases unmatched: 3. This CDR3 has 14 amino acids. CDR3 nucleotide sequence: TGTGCCAGCAGCGGGACTAGCGTGGACAATGAGCAGTTCTTC. Translation gives CASSGTSVDNEQFF.

The chain carries TRBV7-2 and TRBJ2-3; perhaps TRBD1 as D (6 bases). Germline V gives CDR1 SGHTA, CDR2 FQGNSA. This CDR3 has 15 residues. Trimming shortened V by 3 bases and J by 2 bases, and 12 bases separated the two germline ends. The CDR3 loop is CASSLAGAATDTQYF. For the CDR3, the DNA is TGTGCCAGCAGCTTGGCAGGGGCCGCCACAGATACGCAGTATTTT.

The chain links TRBV2 to TRBJ2-7; 12 nucleotides agree with TRBD2. The CDR3 runs to 14 residues. The J segment lost 5 bases and the V segment lost 6 bases, leaving 5 bases of the junction unmatched. The V gene's germline CDR1 is SNHLY and CDR2 FYNNEI. The CDR3 sequence is CASRKLAGGDEQYF. CDR3 sequence (DNA): TGTGCCAGCAGGAAACTAGCGGGAGGTGACGAGCAGTACTTC.

This clone turned up a few times. This chain links TRBV27 with TRBJ1-2; TRBD1 matches at 7 bases. CDR3 size: 16 residues. J gave up 5 bases and V 6 bases, and 15 bases lay outside the gene matches. The germline V gene has CDR1 MNHEY and CDR2 SMNVEV (reference sequence). CDR3 in amino acids: CASSPAGQWTAYGYTF. The CDR3 bases are TGTGCCAGCAGCCCCGCGGGACAGTGGACCGCTTATGGCTACACCTTC.

A single count supports this clone. The gene calls are TRBV27 and TRBJ2-7; D possibly corresponds to TRBD1 (5 bases). Germline V gene data show CDR1 as MNHEY and CDR2 as SMNVEV (reference sequence). The CDR3 sequence is 13 residues long. V was clipped by 2 bases and J by 3 bases, with 8 bases between them. The CDR3 bases are TGTGCCAGCAGTTTAGGGGCAGACTACGAGCAGTACTTC. Translated, it gives CASSLGADYEQYF.

The rearrangement links TRBV7-6 to TRBJ2-7; D perhaps matches TRBD1 (6 bases). Trimming removed 5 bases from V and 0 bases from J, with 17 bases in between. The germline V gene encodes CDR1 SGHVS and CDR2 FNYEAQ. The CDR3 contains 16 residues. The CDR3 region is CASSPRTGQSSYEQYF. The CDR3 nucleotides are TGTGCCAGCAGCCCAAGGACTGGACAGAGCTCCTACGAGCAGTACTTC.

The CDR3 is CASSFGARGTGELFF. In nucleotides, the CDR3 is TGTGCCAGCAGCTTCGGAGCCAGGGGCACCGGGGAGCTGTTTTTT. The rearrangement links TRBV5-6 to TRBJ2-2; TRBD1 is a possible D gene (6 bases). Looked up from germline, CDR1 is SGHDT and CDR2 is YYEEEE. Trimming left V 2 bases short and J 4 bases short, with 12 bases between. The length of the CDR3 is 15 residues.

The chain uses TRBV19 and TRBJ2-6; no clear D. CDR3 length: 15 amino acids. Trimming stripped 3 bases from V and 3 bases from J, with 9 bases between. Germline values: CDR1 LNHDA, CDR2 SQIVND (reference sequence). In nucleotides, the CDR3 is TGTGCCAGTAGTATCGATTCAGGTGGGGCCAACGTCCTGACTTTC. This translates into CASSIDSGGANVLTF.

V gene TRBV6-1 combines with J gene TRBJ2-3, with unresolved D. Germline V gene lookup returns CDR1 MNHNS and CDR2 SASEGT. Trimming took off 11 bases at V and 2 bases at J, with 14 bases between the two ends. This CDR3 is 13 amino acids long. CDR3 DNA: TGTGCCGCCTTAGAACGATACACAGATACGCAGTATTTT. It is translated as CAALERYTDTQYF.

The chain employs TRBV5-1 and TRBJ2-1; 10 bases match TRBD2. CDR3 length: 16 residues. V lost 3 bases, J lost 3 bases, and 6 bases stayed unmatched. Germline V gene data show CDR1 as SGHRS and CDR2 as YFSETQ. The CDR3 sequence is CASSSSGSRLYNEQFF. The CDR3 bases are TGCGCCAGCAGCTCTAGCGGGAGCAGACTCTACAATGAGCAGTTCTTC. Looking up the rest from reference TRBV5-1 and TRBJ2-1 gives the full variable domain: KAGVTQTPRYLIKTRGQQVTLSCSPISGHRSVSWYQQTPGQGLQFLFEYFSETQRNKGNFPGRFSGRQFSNSRSEMNVSTLELGDSALYLCASSSSGSRLYNEQFFGPGTRLTVL.

The chain employs TRBV5-4 and TRBJ2-7; 11 nucleotides match TRBD1. The germline gives CDR1 SGHNT, CDR2 YYREEE (reference sequence). Unmatched junction bases numbered 5, after V lost 0 bases and J lost 3 bases. CDR3 length: 16 amino acids. CDR3 amino acids: CASSLGRDRGNYEQYF. DNA for the CDR3: TGTGCCAGCAGCTTGGGCCGGGACAGGGGGAACTACGAGCAGTACTTC.

The J gene is TRBJ2-3, the V gene TRBV5-4, with D perhaps TRBD2 (6 bases). CDR1 is SGHNT and CDR2 is YYREEE in the germline V gene (reference sequence). CDR3 length: 13 residues. V lost 9 bases and J 1 base, leaving 12 bases between the germline ends. The DNA of the CDR3 is TGTGCCACAAAACCGGGGGGCACAGATACGCAGTATTTT. Its protein product is CATKPGGTDTQYF.

In its sample, this clone was seen once. The chain combines TRBV19 with TRBJ1-5, with no clear D. The V and J ends lost 5 bases and 1 base respectively, with 9 bases between them. Germline values: CDR1 LNHDA, CDR2 SQIVND (reference sequence). CDR3 size: 14 residues. The CDR3 DNA is TGTGCCAGTAGTTTCGGGTCGAGCAATCAGCCCCAGCATTTT. It yields the protein CASSFGSSNQPQHF.

The V and J genes are TRBV28 and TRBJ1-2; D is ambiguous. Trimming stripped 5 bases from V and 4 bases from J, with 11 bases between. Germline lookup yields CDR1 MDHEN and CDR2 SYDVKM. This CDR3 has 13 residues. CDR3 protein: CASSPTTFYGYTF. In nucleotides, the CDR3 is TGTGCCAGCAGTCCCACGACATTCTATGGCTACACCTTC.

The chain has TRBV2 and TRBJ1-2, with 9 bases identical to TRBD1. Germline V gene data show CDR1 as SNHLY and CDR2 as FYNNEI. This CDR3 comprises 15 residues. V shed 5 bases and J 1 base; nucleotides not matched to a gene: 5. CDR3 nucleotides: TGTGCCAGCAGTCCACCGACAGGGGGTAACTATGGCTACACCTTC. It specifies CASSPPTGGNYGYTF.

This clone is a singleton in its sample. The chain uses TRBV28 and TRBJ2-1; 12 bases agree with TRBD1. The CDR3 spans 15 residues. Trimming removed 3 bases from V and 9 bases from J; junction bases left unmatched: 6. Germline V CDR1 and CDR2: MDHEN, SYDVKM. The CDR3 here is CASSLWDRGRGEQFF. The CDR3 DNA follows: TGTGCCAGCAGTTTGTGGGACAGGGGGCGCGGTGAGCAGTTCTTC.